This T cell receptor beta chain was captured by sequencing in a study of human T cells and chemical hapten exposure. Study-wide findings and caveats: DPC sensitization produced no change in TCRs with frequency above 1 in 1000.

V lost 2 bases and J 2 bases, leaving 7 bases between the germline ends. Looked up from germline, CDR1 is MNHEY and CDR2 is SVGEGT. The CDR3 runs 13 residues. It was unfractionated whole blood from which total RNA was extracted. As regards this clonotype: Its antigen is undetermined.

Unique molecular identifiers were affixed to discrete cDNA molecules within the library. In the study's own analysis: Sampled TCR counts reached a median of roughly 98,000 per sample, with values ranging from about 23,224 to 700,000. MiXCR, applied by TCRdb to the 5' RACE reads, yields one record per CDR3 protein. These V and J calls are TCRdb output, not the study's own analysis. Of 65,000 to 95,000 distinct CDR3 sequences in the sample, approximately 8% were seen once. The V gene is TRBV6-2 or TRBV6-3, the J gene TRBJ2-7; no reliable D call. This sequence originates from a male donor in good health. CDR3 loop: CASSYLFTYEQYF. CDR3 nucleotides: TGTGCCAGCAGTTACCTTTTTACCTACGAGCAGTACTTC.